This T cell receptor beta chain was observed in a study of T cell changes during pregnancy in multiple sclerosis. Sequencing was performed with immunoSEQ multiplex PCR; in TCRdb, only in-frame clones are kept and a portion is missing. The profile shows tens of thousands of clones, roughly nine tenths of them singletons. V was cut by 1 base and J by 4 bases, with 13 bases left in between. The germline CDR1 and CDR2 sequences are SGHVS and FQNEAQ. This CDR3 has 16 amino acids. The material sequenced was CD4+ T cells from peripheral blood mononuclear cells, taken in the first trimester of pregnancy. This TCR came from a female donor with multiple sclerosis, enrolled in a pregnancy study. The chain recombines TRBV7-8 with TRBJ1-4; D is ambiguous. The CDR3 DNA is TGTGCCAGCAGCTTAGAAGTTTCCAGGTTTAATGAAAAACTGTTTTTT. Translating gives CASSLEVSRFNEKLFF. Full variable domain (outside the CDR3, taken from reference TRBV7-8 and TRBJ1-4): GAGVSQSPRYKVAKRGQDVALRCDPISGHVSLFWYQQALGQGPEFLTYFQNEAQLDKSGLPSDRFFAERPEGSVSTLKIQRTQQEDSAVYLCASSLEVSRFNEKLFFGSGTQLSVL.